The clone carrying this T cell receptor (beta chain) was detected many times. Its matching antigen is unknown. This CDR3 spans 13 amino acids. CDR1 and CDR2 (germline): SGHNT, YYREEE (reference sequence). V shed 2 bases and J shed 6 bases, with 12 bases lying between them. This entry is derived from a study of T cells after yellow fever vaccination. Study results and caveats: From the bulk population, abundant clonotypes could contaminate and appear within FACS-sorted repertoires.

It was through 5'RACE template switching that TCR cDNA was made, with a universal primer site and UMIs added. TCRdb called the 5' RACE reads again in MiXCR, with one record for every CDR3 protein. The repertoire holds about 250,000 distinct CDR3 sequences, 3.6% seen once, with roughly a fifth in the top ten. The sequence was obtained from a man younger than 30 who received the YFV17D yellow fever vaccine. This chain connects TRBV5-4 to TRBJ2-7, with D possibly being TRBD2 (5 bases). Sequences were derived from PBMCs, sampled 15 days after the yellow fever booster vaccination. The CDR3 bases are TGTGCCAGCAGCTTTGGGAGCGCGGGCGAGCAGTACTTC. Translated: CASSFGSAGEQYF.